This paragraph reports one TCR beta chain. This CDR3 is 14 amino acids long. Germline CDR1 and CDR2: LGHNA and YSLEER. Trimming shortened V by 4 bases and J by 6 bases, and 13 bases separated the two germline ends. Sequencing used immunoSEQ multiplex PCR; TCRdb keeps in-frame clones, though not all of them. The table includes about 110,000 clones, 90% to 95% detected once. The sample comes from a study of T cell responses to AZD1222 COVID-19 vaccine. The J gene is TRBJ1-3, the V gene TRBV4-3; D unresolved. Here the sequenced sample was peripheral blood, taken on day 0 of AZD1222 vaccination. The TCR was taken from an adult in good health. CDR3 loop: CASSPAARSNTIYF. CDR3 in DNA: TGCGCCAGCAGCCCCGCAGCCAGGTCAAACACCATATATTTT.